Given below is one T cell receptor beta chain in context. The CDR3 consists of 15 residues. Germline lookup yields CDR1 SGHRS and CDR2 YFSETQ. Unmatched junction bases numbered 7, after V lost 4 bases and J lost 3 bases. How the authors handled the data: Amplifying reference gene primers gave estimates of nucleated cell counts. The data were produced by immunoSEQ multiplex PCR, yet TCRdb's version contains in-frame clones alone and is incomplete. That table furnishes V, J and clone size, whereas the DNA furnished D and trimming. This table holds fewer than 85,000 clones, 87% found once. This sample was taken from a study of blood T cell repertoires in COVID-19. The overall study: The United States, Italy and Spain were the sources of the acute and convalescent COVID-19 samples. Sample material is recorded as cDNA or gDNA derived from T cells, B-cell-depleted T cells, or PBMCs.

This clonotype was sampled from a man aged 55 to 70 with acute or convalescent COVID-19. Sample: peripheral blood. The chain combines TRBV5-1 with TRBJ2-7, with 10 bases aligning to TRBD1. The CDR3 region is CASSPGGTGDYEQYF. CDR3 DNA: TGCGCCAGCAGCCCTGGGGGGACAGGGGACTACGAGCAGTACTTC.